These 25 T cell receptor beta chains share one sample of origin, sequenced in a study of T cell repertoires in cytomegalovirus infection. TCRdb ran MiXCR on the reads and lists one entry per CDR3 protein. The table records a few hundred thousand distinct CDR3 sequences, 40% to 50% of them present only once. Their antigens are not known. The sequencing here drew on cultured PBMCs, taken from culture after CMV antigen stimulation. The receptors were gathered from a human donor in good health (CMV status not recorded). Some clones in this sample may be carry-over from other donors' samples.

The chain has TRBV7-2 and TRBJ1-2; no clear D. CDR1 and CDR2 (germline): SGHTA, FQGNSA. This CDR3 region has 13 residues. Trimming removed 2 bases at V and 7 bases at J, with 11 bases between. The CDR3 DNA reads TGTGCCAGCAGCTTATTAGCTCCCTCTGGCTACACCTTC. This sequence encodes CASSLLAPSGYTF. The entire variable domain, with the rest obtained from reference TRBV7-2 and TRBJ1-2, is as follows: GAGVSQSPSNKVTEKGKDVELRCDPISGHTALYWYRQSLGQGLEFLIYFQGNSAPDKSGLPSDRFSAERTGGSVSTLTIQRTQQEDSAVYLCASSLLAPSGYTFGSGTRLTVV.

CDR3 DNA: TGCAGCGTTGGGGGACTAGTCGTCCCAAGCTCCTACAATGAGCAGTTCTTC. Encoded protein: CSVGGLVVPSSYNEQFF. This chain links TRBV29-1 with TRBJ2-1; 8 bases fit TRBD2. The CDR3 extends over 17 amino acids. V dropped 4 bases and J dropped 0; count of bases not matched to a gene: 11. In germline, CDR1 is SQVTM, CDR2 ANQGSEA.

The CDR3 DNA sequence: TGCGCCAGCACCCCGACTAGCTGGGGGTCTGAGCAGTTCTTC. Translation gives CASTPTSWGSEQFF. This rearrangement joins TRBV5-1 to TRBJ2-1; 7 bases match TRBD2. Germline-derived CDR1 and CDR2 are SGHRS and YFSETQ. The V segment lost 6 bases and the J segment 9 bases; nucleotides outside the gene matches: 12. This CDR3 region has 14 residues.

The gene calls are TRBV28 and TRBJ1-2, with D maybe TRBD1 (5 bases). CDR1 is MDHEN, CDR2 SYDVKM, per germline. V was shortened by 6 bases and J by 4 bases, with 18 bases between the two germline ends. This CDR3 has 15 residues. CDR3 in DNA: TGTGCCAGCAGGGGGACTACTCTCCAATTCTATGGCTACACCTTC. Its protein product is CASRGTTLQFYGYTF.

This clonotype was counted between two and nine times. V usage is TRBV11-2 and J usage is TRBJ2-7; TRBD2 might be the D (6 bases). This CDR3 comprises 15 residues. Trimming removed 0 bases at V and 3 bases at J, with 12 bases between. Germline lookup yields CDR1 SGHAT and CDR2 FQNNGV. The CDR3 nucleotides are TGTGCCAGCAGCTTAGAACTAACTAGCATCTACGAGCAGTACTTC. Protein: CASSLELTSIYEQYF.

V gene TRBV12-3 or TRBV12-4 combines with J gene TRBJ2-3; a weak D match, TRBD2 (6 bases). The CDR3 has 14 residues. V gave up 3 bases and J gave up 6 bases, with 13 bases separating them. The CDR3 reads CASSLEGLEDTQYF. DNA for the CDR3: TGTGCCAGCAGTTTGGAGGGTCTCGAGGATACGCAGTATTTT.

V is TRBV12-3 or TRBV12-4 and J is TRBJ2-7; perhaps TRBD1 as D (6 bases). V was cut by 6 bases and J by 5 bases, with 14 bases left in between. The CDR3 has 13 amino acids. The CDR3 here is CASSATGFHEQYF. CDR3 sequence (DNA): TGTGCCAGCAGCGCTACAGGGTTCCACGAGCAGTACTTC.

This sequence joins TRBV7-2 and TRBJ1-5; no definite D call. Germline CDR1 reads SGHTA; CDR2 reads FQGNSA. Trimming shortened V by 1 base and J by 7 bases, and 8 bases separated the two germline ends. This CDR3 has 13 amino acids. The CDR3 DNA follows: TGTGCCAGCAGCTTAGAGTCGACGCAGCCCCAGCATTTT. Amino acid sequence: CASSLESTQPQHF.

In its sample, this clonotype was seen a few times. V and J are TRBV7-2 and TRBJ2-7; 7 bases map to TRBD2. With 4 bases clipped from V and 2 bases from J, the junction kept 8 bases outside the gene matches. This CDR3 spans 15 amino acids. CDR1 is SGHTA and CDR2 is FQGNSA in the germline V gene. CDR3 loop: CASSSRGGDAYEQYF. CDR3 nucleotides: TGTGCCAGCAGCTCCCGGGGAGGGGACGCCTACGAGCAGTACTTC.

CDR3 in amino acids: CASSFGLAYEQYF. The CDR3 DNA is TGTGCCAGCAGCTTCGGGCTAGCCTACGAGCAGTACTTC. The rearrangement joins TRBV7-2 to TRBJ2-7, with unresolved D. CDR1 and CDR2 (germline): SGHTA, FQGNSA. This CDR3 region has 13 residues. V lost 3 bases to trimming and J lost 2 bases, with 8 bases between them. Full variable domain (missing parts from reference TRBV7-2 and TRBJ2-7): GAGVSQSPSNKVTEKGKDVELRCDPISGHTALYWYRQSLGQGLEFLIYFQGNSAPDKSGLPSDRFSAERTGGSVSTLTIQRTQQEDSAVYLCASSFGLAYEQYFGPGTRLTVT.

The V gene is TRBV20-1, the J gene TRBJ2-7, with TRBD2 identical over 10 bases. The CDR3 has 14 amino acids. V shed 6 bases, J shed 2 bases, and the junction held 7 bases outside the gene matches. Germline assignment: CDR1 DFQATT and CDR2 SNEGSKA (reference sequence). CDR3 sequence (DNA): TGCAGTGCACCGCCACTAGCGGGGCCCTACGAGCAGTACTTC. Amino acid sequence: CSAPPLAGPYEQYF.

The genes are TRBV29-1 and TRBJ2-5; 9 positions match TRBD1. CDR1 is SQVTM and CDR2 is ANQGSEA in the germline V gene. The CDR3 spans 13 residues. The V and J ends lost 5 bases and 4 bases, in that order; junction bases with no gene match: 5. This CDR3 is CSVLQGASETQYF. In nucleotides, the CDR3 is TGCAGCGTTCTACAGGGGGCGTCAGAGACCCAGTACTTC.

The chain combines TRBV12-3 or TRBV12-4 with TRBJ1-2; D call uncertain. The germline V and J ends were trimmed by 8 bases and 2 bases, with 9 bases remaining between them. The CDR3 runs to 12 residues. The DNA for the CDR3 is TGTGCCAGCGGCGGGTCCAACTATGGCTACACCTTC. Translated: CASGGSNYGYTF.

The genes are TRBV7-9 and TRBJ2-7, with D possibly TRBD2 on 5 matching bases. The V end lost 3 bases, the J end lost 6 bases, and 9 bases lay between the germline ends. CDR3 length: 12 amino acids. Germline V gene lookup returns CDR1 SEHNR and CDR2 FQNEAQ (reference sequence). In DNA form, the CDR3 reads TGTGCCAGCAGCTTTTTTGGAGGCGAGCAGTACTTC. Protein product: CASSFFGGEQYF.

The V gene is TRBV7-2, the J gene TRBJ1-2; D gene ambiguous. Deletions cut 5 bases from V and 5 bases from J, with 18 bases between. This CDR3 is built from 15 residues. Germline loops: CDR1 SGHTA, CDR2 FQGNSA. CDR3 bases: TGTGCCAGCAGCACCCATGGAACCAGAACTTATGGCTACACCTTC. Residues: CASSTHGTRTYGYTF.

Only a few counts were recorded for this clonotype. The chain links TRBV11-2 to TRBJ2-3; D is unclear. V was clipped by 5 bases and J by 8 bases, with 14 bases between them. The CDR3 has 13 residues. Germline loops: CDR1 SGHAT, CDR2 FQNNGV. This CDR3 is CASSPSLSGTQYF. CDR3 DNA sequence: TGTGCCAGCAGCCCAAGCCTAAGTGGTACGCAGTATTTT.

The chain uses TRBV20-1 and TRBJ1-2; TRBD1 might be the D (5 bases). The V end was cut by 3 bases, the J end by 0 bases, with 14 bases between. Germline CDR1 is DFQATT and CDR2 is SNEGSKA (reference sequence). The CDR3 length is 15 residues. This CDR3 is CSASPRDPANYGYTF. In nucleotides, the CDR3 is TGCAGTGCTAGCCCCCGGGACCCCGCTAACTATGGCTACACCTTC.

V is TRBV7-4 and J is TRBJ2-4, with a tentative D call TRBD1 (6 bases). V lost 1 base, J lost 9 bases, and 13 bases lay in between. CDR1 and CDR2 (germline): SGHVT, SQSDAQ. This CDR3 is 14 amino acids long. In DNA, the CDR3 is TGTGCCAGCAGCTTAGGTGGGGGCCGCACCATTCAGTACTTC. Amino acids: CASSLGGGRTIQYF.

CDR3 in amino acids: CASSQGDRGDTQYF. As DNA, the CDR3 is TGCGCCAGCAGCCAAGGAGACAGGGGTGATACGCAGTATTTT. This chain links TRBV4-1 with TRBJ2-3, with TRBD1 identical over 8 bases. The junction had 3 bases not matched to a gene; V was cut back by 1 base and J by 6 bases. CDR1 and CDR2 (germline): MGHRA, YSYEKL. This CDR3 spans 14 amino acids.

This chain links TRBV9 with TRBJ2-3; a weak D match, TRBD2 (6 bases). The CDR3 consists of 15 residues. Trimming took off 3 bases at V and 1 base at J, with 12 bases between the two ends. The germline CDR1 and CDR2 sequences are SGDLS and YYNGEE. For the CDR3, the DNA is TGTGCCAGCAGCGATGACGGGAGACGCACAGATACGCAGTATTTT. This encodes CASSDDGRRTDTQYF.

The chain recombines TRBV6-5 with TRBJ2-3; 10 positions agree with TRBD2. From germline, CDR1 is MNHEY and CDR2 SVGAGI. The CDR3 totals 15 residues. V trimming: 8 bases; J trimming: 1 base; junction bases outside the gene matches: 6. CDR3 nucleotide sequence: TGTGCCAGCGCGAGCGGGGGGGCGGGCACAGATACGCAGTATTTT. Its protein product is CASASGGAGTDTQYF.

This chain connects TRBV2 to TRBJ2-2; 11 bases agree with TRBD2. CDR1 SNHLY and CDR2 FYNNEI come from the germline V gene. The trim removed 3 bases at V and 0 bases at J, leaving 3 bases unmatched. The CDR3 is 17 amino acids. The CDR3 nucleotides are TGTGCCAGCAGTGACCCACTAGCGGGAGCGAACACCGGGGAGCTGTTTTTT. Translated, it gives CASSDPLAGANTGELFF.

This chain uses TRBV19 with TRBJ1-1; the D gene is possibly TRBD1 (6 bases). The CDR3 is made up of 14 amino acids. Germline V gene lookup returns CDR1 LNHDA and CDR2 SQIVND (reference sequence). Trimming shortened V by 5 bases and J by 4 bases, and 14 bases separated the two germline ends. CDR3 nucleotide sequence: TGTGCCAGTAGTCCCGGGACACCTGGCACTGAAGCTTTCTTT. It encodes CASSPGTPGTEAFF. Full variable domain (remainder filled in from reference TRBV19 and TRBJ1-1): DGGITQSPKYLFRKEGQNVTLSCEQNLNHDAMYWYRQDPGQGLRLIYYSQIVNDFQKGDIAEGYSVSREKKESFPLTVTSAQKNPTAFYLCASSPGTPGTEAFFGQGTRLTVV.

This clonotype has a handful of counts. The V gene is TRBV9, the J gene TRBJ2-7, with D perhaps TRBD1 (6 bases). V lost 0 bases, J lost 3 bases, and 10 bases lay in between. The CDR3 is 14 residues long. Germline V CDR1 and CDR2: SGDLS, YYNGEE. CDR3 amino acids: CASSVEGGFYEQYF. DNA for the CDR3: TGTGCCAGCAGCGTAGAAGGGGGATTCTACGAGCAGTACTTC.

The V call is TRBV6-1, the J call TRBJ2-7; 8 bases line up with TRBD1. V was pared by 7 bases and J by 5 bases, with 7 bases of the junction left unmatched. The germline gives CDR1 MNHNS, CDR2 SASEGT. The CDR3 has 13 amino acids. In nucleotides, the CDR3 is TGTGCCAGCAACTCCCGACAGGGGAACGAGCAGTACTTC. Amino acids: CASNSRQGNEQYF.